The clone carrying this T cell receptor beta chain was seen only a few times. The antigen is undetermined. This CDR3 is 13 amino acids long. Trimming stripped 1 base from V and 6 bases from J, with 11 bases between. Per the germline V gene, CDR1 is SGHKS and CDR2 is YYEKEE (reference sequence). The sample belongs to a study of T-cell memory formation after mild COVID-19. Study summary: Among the donors, TCR clusters were largely specific to each donor. Findings and limits, study-wide: Some clones that responded turned up in pre-infection memory, which suggests that cross-reactive memory joined in. There was a balanced CD4/CD8 profile in clones contracting day 15 to 85, and later expanders leaned CD4+. The authors left the SARS-CoV-2 specificity of second-wave clones peaking on day 37 unconfirmed.

TCRdb called the 5' RACE reads again in MiXCR, with one record for every CDR3 protein. This table has roughly 310,000 distinct CDR3 sequences, around a sixth appearing once. The genes are TRBV5-5 and TRBJ2-7; D remains ambiguous. The clonotype was recovered from a man between 18 and 35 years old who had mild COVID-19 (a few samples of this study predate the infection). Cell type and time point are not known. Sequencing input: PBMCs or a T cell subset sorted from them (not recorded which). For the CDR3, the DNA is TGTGCCAGCAGCTTGACAACAGAACGCGAGCAGTACGTC. It codes for CASSLTTEREQYV.